This record concerns one T cell receptor beta chain sequence. V lost 1 base to trimming and J lost 6 bases; unmatched junction nucleotides: 4. The CDR3 consists of 14 residues. Germline CDR1 reads SGDLS; CDR2 reads YYNGEE. This entry is derived from a study of blood T cell repertoires in COVID-19. About the research overall: Sources were T cells, B-cell-depleted T cells, or PBMCs; the material itself was cDNA or gDNA.

Per the original methods: Reference gene primer amplification in the assay estimated nucleated cell counts. Some clones are missing from TCRdb's copy, which holds only in-frame ones; the method was immunoSEQ multiplex PCR. Clonal size and the V and J genes are those of that table, whereas D and trimming came from the DNA. The sample holds about 80,000 clones; over 80% are singletons and the top ten take 7% to 9.5%. Sequencing input: peripheral blood. This chain uses TRBV9 with TRBJ1-2; 9 bases match TRBD1. This receptor was taken from a human donor in a cohort sampled during active COVID-19. CDR3 coding DNA: TGTGCCAGCAGCGTAACAGGGGGCGCCGATGGCTACACCTTC. Protein product: CASSVTGGADGYTF.